This entry lists 16 T cell receptor beta chains sequenced from one sample in a study of long-term antiretroviral therapy in people with HIV. The authors ran the immunoSEQ assay, v3.0, at survey level. Assay: immunoSEQ multiplex PCR; the TCRdb copy retains only in-frame clones and omits some. Among approximately 17,000 clones listed, roughly 90% were seen once. Source: unsorted PBMCs, taken 0.7 years before starting antiretroviral therapy. The receptors shown here come from a man in his forties or fifties with HIV.

The CDR3: CASSQSRLSYEQYF. DNA for the CDR3: TGTGCCAGCAGCCAATCACGCCTCTCCTACGAGCAGTACTTC. This rearrangement joins TRBV14 to TRBJ2-7, with no clear D. Trimming cost V 2 bases and J 0 bases, with 8 bases left between them. CDR3 length: 14 residues. Looked up from germline, CDR1 is SGHDN and CDR2 is FVKESK.

CDR3 protein: CASRWTSGTGNTQYF. The CDR3 DNA reads as TGTGCCAGCAGGTGGACTAGCGGGACAGGGAATACGCAGTATTTT. This rearrangement joins TRBV6-5 to TRBJ2-3; 12 nucleotides align to TRBD2. The length of the CDR3 is 15 residues. Trimming cost V 6 bases and J 7 bases; bases outside gene matches: 8. The germline gives CDR1 MNHEY, CDR2 SVGAGI.

The genes are TRBV29-1 and TRBJ2-5; tentative D call: TRBD1 (6 bases). Trimming took off 6 bases at V and 7 bases at J, with 15 bases between the two ends. The CDR3 runs 12 residues. Germline lookup yields CDR1 SQVTM and CDR2 ANQGSEA. CDR3 sequence reads: CSVDGQPGTQYF. CDR3 DNA: TGCAGCGTCGATGGACAGCCGGGGACCCAGTACTTC.

The rearrangement uses TRBV30 and TRBJ2-3, with D possibly being TRBD1 (5 bases). Trimming stripped 2 bases from V and 2 bases from J, with 17 bases between. The CDR3 contains 16 residues. Germline V gene data show CDR1 as GTSNPN and CDR2 as SVGIG (reference sequence). CDR3 sequence reads: CAWSRESGGATDTQYF. The CDR3 DNA reads TGTGCCTGGAGTCGCGAGTCCGGTGGGGCCACAGATACGCAGTATTTT.

This rearrangement joins TRBV5-4 to TRBJ2-5, with TRBD2 matching 7 bases. The CDR3 consists of 16 residues. V was clipped by 4 bases and J by 2 bases; unmatched bases: 11. The germline gives CDR1 SGHNT, CDR2 YYREEE (reference sequence). The CDR3 here is CASSGERGGGQETQYF. CDR3 nucleotides: TGTGCCAGCAGCGGGGAGCGGGGAGGAGGGCAAGAGACCCAGTACTTC.

The genes are TRBV7-2 and TRBJ2-7; 7 nucleotides agree with TRBD2. Per the germline V gene, CDR1 is SGHTA and CDR2 is FQGNSA. After removal of 3 bases from V and 4 bases from J, the junction contained 6 bases not matched to a gene. The CDR3 loop spans 14 amino acids. The CDR3: CASSFGGMGYEQYF. Written as DNA, the CDR3 is TGTGCCAGCAGCTTCGGGGGGATGGGGTACGAGCAGTACTTC.

J is TRBJ2-2 and V is TRBV2; 10 nucleotides align to TRBD2. The CDR3 length is 18 residues. The junction had 11 bases not matched to a gene; V was cut back by 7 bases and J by 0 bases. Germline V lookup: CDR1 SNHLY, CDR2 FYNNEI. The DNA of the CDR3 is TGTGCCAGCAACGGGAAGCGGGGGGGCACTTCGAACACCGGGGAGCTGTTTTTT. Translation gives CASNGKRGGTSNTGELFF.

This sequence joins TRBV6-4 and TRBJ1-1; D unclear. Trimming cost V 2 bases and J 4 bases, with 14 bases left between them. Germline V lookup: CDR1 MRHNA, CDR2 SNTAGT. The CDR3 has 15 amino acids. CDR3 residues: CASSDRGTGSTEAFF. In DNA, the CDR3 is TGTGCCAGCAGTGACCGAGGCACGGGGTCCACTGAAGCTTTCTTT.

This clone was recorded a few times. This chain uses TRBV5-4 with TRBJ1-5; D is unresolved. Germline V gives CDR1 SGHNT, CDR2 YYREEE (reference sequence). V was shortened by 2 bases and J by 3 bases, with 3 bases between the two germline ends. This CDR3 contains 12 residues. The CDR3 nucleotides are TGTGCCAGCAGCTTACCCAATCAGCCCCAGCATTTT. This codes for CASSLPNQPQHF.

The chain links TRBV4-1 to TRBJ1-5; D perhaps matches TRBD1 (5 bases). The CDR3 consists of 19 residues. Germline V gene data show CDR1 as MGHRA and CDR2 as YSYEKL. Trimming shortened V by 4 bases and J by 1 base, and 23 bases separated the two germline ends. This CDR3 reads CASSPLGVSAEWSNQPQHF. Here the CDR3 DNA reads TGCGCCAGCAGCCCTTTGGGGGTTAGCGCCGAGTGGAGCAATCAGCCCCAGCATTTT.

The genes are TRBV5-1 and TRBJ1-3; 12 bases line up with TRBD1. CDR3 length: 17 amino acids. With 3 bases clipped from V and 4 bases from J, the junction kept 8 bases outside the gene matches. CDR1 is SGHRS and CDR2 is YFSETQ in the germline V gene. CDR3 DNA: TGCGCCAGCAGCTGGGCCCCCGGGACAGGGGGCGGAAACACCATATATTTT. This gives the protein CASSWAPGTGGGNTIYF.

CDR3 amino acids: CASSYSRGEKLFF. CDR3 DNA sequence: TGTGCCAGCAGTTACTCCCGGGGGGAAAAACTGTTTTTT. The rearrangement uses TRBV6-5 and TRBJ1-4, with a weak D call TRBD1 (5 bases). The ends were cut back, 0 bases at V and 8 bases at J, with 7 bases in the middle. Germline V gives CDR1 MNHEY, CDR2 SVGAGI. The CDR3 has 13 residues.

V is TRBV5-1 and J is TRBJ2-1, with D unresolved. The CDR3 runs to 14 residues. V gave up 3 bases and J gave up 8 bases, with 15 bases separating them. Germline V gene data show CDR1 as SGHRS and CDR2 as YFSETQ. The CDR3 nucleotides read TGCGCCAGCAGCTCGGAACGACCCCGCGATGAGCAGTTCTTC. This gives the protein CASSSERPRDEQFF.

This clone was detected once. The chain combines TRBV19 with TRBJ1-4, with TRBD1 as a possible D gene (6 bases). The CDR3 length is 15 residues. From germline, CDR1 is LNHDA and CDR2 SQIVND (reference sequence). Trimming left V 6 bases short and J 3 bases short, with 14 bases between. CDR3 DNA: TGTGCCAGTAGACGGGGGGGCCCCTCTAATGAAAAACTGTTTTTT. This codes for CASRRGGPSNEKLFF.

The V call is TRBV5-1, the J call TRBJ1-1; D is undetermined. Germline V gives CDR1 SGHRS, CDR2 YFSETQ. The length of the CDR3 is 15 residues. Trimming removed 3 bases at V and 3 bases at J, with 15 bases between. The CDR3 coding sequence is TGCGCCAGCAGCTCGGGGAATCAAAGGGACACTGAAGCTTTCTTT. Protein sequence: CASSSGNQRDTEAFF.

This chain links TRBV2 with TRBJ2-7; D remains ambiguous. There are 12 residues in the CDR3. Germline assignment: CDR1 SNHLY and CDR2 FYNNEI. The germline V and J ends were trimmed by 5 bases and 7 bases, with 12 bases remaining between them. In DNA, the CDR3 is TGTGCCAGCAGTTATCACCGTGGTGAGCAGTACTTC. Translation gives CASSYHRGEQYF.